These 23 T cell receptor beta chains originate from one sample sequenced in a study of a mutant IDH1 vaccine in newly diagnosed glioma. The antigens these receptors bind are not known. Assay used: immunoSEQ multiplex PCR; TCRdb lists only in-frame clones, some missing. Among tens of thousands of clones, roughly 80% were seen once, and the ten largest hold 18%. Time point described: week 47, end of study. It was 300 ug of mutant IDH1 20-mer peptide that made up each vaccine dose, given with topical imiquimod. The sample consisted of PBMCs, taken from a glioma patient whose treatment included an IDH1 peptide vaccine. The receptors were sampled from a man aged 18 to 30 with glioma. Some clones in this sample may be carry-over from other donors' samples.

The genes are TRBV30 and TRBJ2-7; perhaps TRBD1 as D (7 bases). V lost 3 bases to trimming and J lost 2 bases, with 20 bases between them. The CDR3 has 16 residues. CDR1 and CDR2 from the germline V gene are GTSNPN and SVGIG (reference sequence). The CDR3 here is CAWSQEGAGLTYEQYF. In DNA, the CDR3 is TGTGCCTGGAGCCAAGAGGGGGCGGGGCTCACCTACGAGCAGTACTTC.

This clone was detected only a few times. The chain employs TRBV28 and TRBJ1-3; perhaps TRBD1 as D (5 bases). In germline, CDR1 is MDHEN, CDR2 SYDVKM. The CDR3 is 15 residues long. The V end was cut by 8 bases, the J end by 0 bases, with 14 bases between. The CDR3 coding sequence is TGTGCCAGCGATCTCGGGGGGAGCTCTGGAAACACCATATATTTT. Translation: CASDLGGSSGNTIYF.

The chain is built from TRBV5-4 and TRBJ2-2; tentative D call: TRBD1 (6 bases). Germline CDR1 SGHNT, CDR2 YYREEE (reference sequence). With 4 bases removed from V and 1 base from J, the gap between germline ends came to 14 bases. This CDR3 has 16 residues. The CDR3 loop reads CASSLMTGMNTGELFF. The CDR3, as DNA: TGTGCCAGCAGCCTGATGACAGGAATGAACACCGGGGAGCTGTTTTTT.

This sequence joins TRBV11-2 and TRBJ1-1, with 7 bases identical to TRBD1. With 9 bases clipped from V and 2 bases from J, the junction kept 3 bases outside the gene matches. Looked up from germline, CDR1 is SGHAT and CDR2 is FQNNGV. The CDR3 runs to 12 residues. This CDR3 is CASTGVNTEAFF. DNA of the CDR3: TGTGCCAGTACAGGGGTTAACACTGAAGCTTTCTTT.

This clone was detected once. CDR3 bases: TGTGCCAGCAGTTTAGACAGGGCTGGCTACACCTTC. Amino acid sequence: CASSLDRAGYTF. This rearrangement joins TRBV6-5 to TRBJ1-2; 7 positions match TRBD1. The junction had 3 bases not matched to a gene; V was cut back by 4 bases and J by 7 bases. Looked up from germline, CDR1 is MNHEY and CDR2 is SVGAGI. The CDR3 contains 12 residues.

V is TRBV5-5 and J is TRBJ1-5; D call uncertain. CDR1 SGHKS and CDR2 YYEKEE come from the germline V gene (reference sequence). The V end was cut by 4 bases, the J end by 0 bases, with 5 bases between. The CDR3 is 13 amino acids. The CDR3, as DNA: TGTGCCAGCAGCAGGACTAGCAATCAGCCCCAGCATTTT. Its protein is CASSRTSNQPQHF.

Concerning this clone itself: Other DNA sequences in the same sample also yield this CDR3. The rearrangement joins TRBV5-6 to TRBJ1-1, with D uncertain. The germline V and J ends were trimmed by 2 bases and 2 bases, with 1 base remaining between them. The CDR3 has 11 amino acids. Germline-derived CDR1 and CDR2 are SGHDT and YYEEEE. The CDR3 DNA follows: TGTGCCAGCAGCTTCAACACTGAAGCTTTCTTT. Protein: CASSFNTEAFF.

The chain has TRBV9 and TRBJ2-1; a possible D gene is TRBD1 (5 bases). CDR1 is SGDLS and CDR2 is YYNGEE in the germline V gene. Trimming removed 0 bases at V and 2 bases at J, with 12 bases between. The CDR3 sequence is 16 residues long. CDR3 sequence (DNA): TGTGCCAGCAGCGTAGTAGGCAGGGCCACCTACAATGAGCAGTTCTTC. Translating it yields CASSVVGRATYNEQFF.

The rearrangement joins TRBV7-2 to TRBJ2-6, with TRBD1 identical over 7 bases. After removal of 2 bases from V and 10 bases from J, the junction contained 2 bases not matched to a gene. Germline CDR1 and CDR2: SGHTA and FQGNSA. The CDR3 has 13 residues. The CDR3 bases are TGTGCCAGCAGCTTAACGGACAGGAACGTCCTGACTTTC. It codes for CASSLTDRNVLTF.

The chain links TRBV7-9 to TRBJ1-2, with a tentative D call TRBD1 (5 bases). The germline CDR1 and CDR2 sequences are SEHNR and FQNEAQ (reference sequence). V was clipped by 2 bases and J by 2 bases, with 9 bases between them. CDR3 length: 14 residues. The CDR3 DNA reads TGTGCCAGCAGCTTAAACAACAGGAACTATGGCTACACCTTC. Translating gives CASSLNNRNYGYTF.

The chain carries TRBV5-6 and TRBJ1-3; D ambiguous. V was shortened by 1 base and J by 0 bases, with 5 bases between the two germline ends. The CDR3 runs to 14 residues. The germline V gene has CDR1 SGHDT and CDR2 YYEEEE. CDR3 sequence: CASSLRTSGNTIYF. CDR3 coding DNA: TGTGCCAGCAGCTTGAGAACCTCTGGAAACACCATATATTTT. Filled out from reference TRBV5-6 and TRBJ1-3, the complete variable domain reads DAGVTQSPTHLIKTRGQQVTLRCSPKSGHDTVSWYQQALGQGPQFIFQYYEEEERQRGNFPDRFSGHQFPNYSSELNVNALLLGDSALYLCASSLRTSGNTIYFGEGSWLTVV.

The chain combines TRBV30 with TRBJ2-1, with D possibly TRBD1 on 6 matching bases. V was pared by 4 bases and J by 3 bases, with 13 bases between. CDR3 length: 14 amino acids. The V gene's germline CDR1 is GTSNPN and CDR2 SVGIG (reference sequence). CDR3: CAWKQGSNYNEQFF. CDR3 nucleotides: TGTGCCTGGAAACAGGGCAGTAACTACAATGAGCAGTTCTTC.

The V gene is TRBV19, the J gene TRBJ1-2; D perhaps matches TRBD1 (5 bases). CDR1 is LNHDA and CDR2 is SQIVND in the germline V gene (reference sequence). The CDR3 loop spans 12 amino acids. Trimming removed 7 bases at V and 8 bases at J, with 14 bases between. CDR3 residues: CASTDWGRGYTF. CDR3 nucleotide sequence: TGTGCCAGTACCGACTGGGGGAGAGGCTACACCTTC.

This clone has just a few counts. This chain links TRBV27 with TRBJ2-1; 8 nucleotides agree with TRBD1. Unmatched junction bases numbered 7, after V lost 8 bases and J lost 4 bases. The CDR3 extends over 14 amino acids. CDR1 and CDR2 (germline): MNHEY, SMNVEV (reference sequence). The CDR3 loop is CASSGQGGYNEQFF. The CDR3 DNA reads TGTGCCAGCTCAGGACAGGGCGGGTACAATGAGCAGTTCTTC.

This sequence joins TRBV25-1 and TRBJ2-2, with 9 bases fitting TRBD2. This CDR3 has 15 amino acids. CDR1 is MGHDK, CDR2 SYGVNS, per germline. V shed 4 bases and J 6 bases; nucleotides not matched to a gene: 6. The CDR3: CASSGTAGGAGELFF. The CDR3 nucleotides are TGTGCCAGCAGTGGTACGGCGGGAGGGGCCGGGGAGCTGTTTTTT.

Here the CDR3 reads CASSWRWALTSTDTQYF. In DNA, the CDR3 is TGTGCCAGCAGCTGGCGTTGGGCGTTGACTAGCACAGATACGCAGTATTTT. The rearrangement links TRBV5-6 to TRBJ2-3; D remains ambiguous. There are 17 residues in the CDR3. The germline gives CDR1 SGHDT, CDR2 YYEEEE. V gave up 3 bases and J gave up 0 bases, with 17 bases separating them.

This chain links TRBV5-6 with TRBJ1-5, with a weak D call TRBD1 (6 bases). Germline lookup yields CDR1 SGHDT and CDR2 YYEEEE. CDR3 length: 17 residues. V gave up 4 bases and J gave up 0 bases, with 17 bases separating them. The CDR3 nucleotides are TGTGCCAGCAGCAGTACCGCCGGGACATCTAGCAATCAGCCCCAGCATTTT. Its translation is CASSSTAGTSSNQPQHF.

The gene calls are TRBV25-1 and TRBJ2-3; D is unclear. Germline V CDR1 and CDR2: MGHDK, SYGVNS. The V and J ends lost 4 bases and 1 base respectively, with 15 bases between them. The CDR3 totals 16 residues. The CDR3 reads CASSVIRSPGTDTQYF. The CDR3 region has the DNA TGTGCCAGCAGTGTCATCCGATCCCCGGGCACAGATACGCAGTATTTT.

The CDR3 region has the DNA TGTGCCAGCAGCTTAGAAACCGGCCCCCTCCACTTT. Its protein product is CASSLETGPLHF. The chain recombines TRBV7-9 with TRBJ1-6; D unresolved. CDR1 and CDR2 from the germline V gene are SEHNR and FQNEAQ (reference sequence). V was trimmed by 1 base and J by 13 bases, leaving 8 bases between them. The CDR3 covers 12 residues. Complete variable domain (other parts from reference TRBV7-9 and TRBJ1-6): DTGVSQNPRHKITKRGQNVTFRCDPISEHNRLYWYRQTLGQGPEFLTYFQNEAQLEKSRLLSDRFSAERPKGSFSTLEIQRTEQGDSAMYLCASSLETGPLHFGNGTRLTVT.

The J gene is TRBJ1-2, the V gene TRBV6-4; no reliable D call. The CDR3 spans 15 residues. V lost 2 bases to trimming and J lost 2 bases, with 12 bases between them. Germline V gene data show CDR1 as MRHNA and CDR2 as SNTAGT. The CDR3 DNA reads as TGTGCCAGCAGTGACCCCTTTTGGCGGAACTATGGCTACACCTTC. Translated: CASSDPFWRNYGYTF.

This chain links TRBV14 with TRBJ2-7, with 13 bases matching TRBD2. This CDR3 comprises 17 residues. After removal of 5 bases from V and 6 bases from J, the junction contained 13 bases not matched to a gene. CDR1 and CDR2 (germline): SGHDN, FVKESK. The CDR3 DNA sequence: TGTGCCAGCAGCAGGCGCAAACTAGCGGGAGGGAGTCGCGAGCAGTACTTC. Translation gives CASSRRKLAGGSREQYF.

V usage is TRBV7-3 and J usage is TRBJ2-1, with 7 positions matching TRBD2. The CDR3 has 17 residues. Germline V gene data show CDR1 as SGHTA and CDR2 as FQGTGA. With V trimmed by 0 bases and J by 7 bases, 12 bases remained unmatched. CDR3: CASSLTALAFSGNEQFF. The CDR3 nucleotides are TGTGCCAGCAGCTTAACTGCACTAGCGTTCTCAGGGAATGAGCAGTTCTTC.

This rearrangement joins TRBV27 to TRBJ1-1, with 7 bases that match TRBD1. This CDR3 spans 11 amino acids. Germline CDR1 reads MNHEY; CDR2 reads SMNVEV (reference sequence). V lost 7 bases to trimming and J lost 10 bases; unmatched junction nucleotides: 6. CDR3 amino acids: CASTLGGRAFF. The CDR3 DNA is TGTGCCAGCACCTTAGGGGGCCGAGCTTTCTTT.